These T cell receptor beta chains were read from a single sample in a study of T cells after yellow fever vaccination. TCRdb independently ran MiXCR on the 5' RACE reads; one entry per CDR3 protein. This table holds about 63,000 distinct CDR3 sequences, less than 8.5% found once. The material sequenced was CD8+ T cells sorted from PBMCs, taken 15 days after the yellow fever booster vaccination. These receptors were collected from a man aged 25-45 years who received the YFV17D yellow fever vaccine. The CDR3 runs from the conserved cysteine through the conserved F or W. Each record gives: clone size, J gene, D gene, V gene, CDR3 protein, CDR3 DNA. D genes are given only for firm matches. Rows may omit the clone size; those that give it use once, few, many or a size class.

clone_size: many
j_call: TRBJ2-3
d_call: -
v_call: TRBV19
cdr3_aa: CASSIVGLSTDTQYF
cdr3_nt: TGTGCCAGTAGTATAGTGGGCCTTAGCACAGATACGCAGTATTTT

clone_size: many
j_call: TRBJ2-3
d_call: TRBD2
v_call: TRBV7-8
cdr3_aa: CASSQVSGSLTDTQYF
cdr3_nt: TGTGCCAGCAGCCAAGTCAGCGGGAGCTTAACAGATACGCAGTATTTT

clone_size: many
j_call: TRBJ2-7
d_call: TRBD1
v_call: TRBV5-1
cdr3_aa: CASRREGTGIYEQYF
cdr3_nt: TGCGCCAGCAGAAGAGAAGGGACAGGGATCTACGAGCAGTACTTC

clone_size: many
j_call: TRBJ2-5
d_call: -
v_call: TRBV9
cdr3_aa: CASQAGRGETQYF
cdr3_nt: TGTGCCAGCCAGGCGGGTCGAGGGGAGACCCAGTACTTC

clone_size: many
j_call: TRBJ2-3
d_call: -
v_call: TRBV12-3/TRBV12-4
cdr3_aa: CASSLGVQPSTDTQYF
cdr3_nt: TGTGCCAGCAGTTTAGGCGTCCAGCCTAGCACAGATACGCAGTATTTT

clone_size: many
j_call: TRBJ2-7
d_call: TRBD2
v_call: TRBV2
cdr3_aa: CASSELGGRRYEQYF
cdr3_nt: TGTGCCAGCAGTGAATTGGGCGGGAGGCGCTACGAGCAGTACTTC

clone_size: many
j_call: TRBJ2-7
d_call: -
v_call: TRBV7-2
cdr3_aa: CASSRTYEQYF
cdr3_nt: TGTGCCAGCAGCCGGACCTACGAGCAGTACTTC

clone_size: many
j_call: TRBJ2-5
d_call: -
v_call: TRBV5-1
cdr3_aa: CASSWRTEETQYF
cdr3_nt: TGCGCCAGCAGCTGGCGGACAGAAGAGACCCAGTACTTC

clone_size: many
j_call: TRBJ2-1
d_call: -
v_call: TRBV3-1
cdr3_aa: CASSQGWADTYNEQFF
cdr3_nt: TGTGCCAGCAGCCAGGGGTGGGCGGACACCTACAATGAGCAGTTCTTC

clone_size: many
j_call: TRBJ2-1
d_call: TRBD2
v_call: TRBV5-1
cdr3_aa: CASSFGEGSYNEQFF
cdr3_nt: TGCGCCAGCAGCTTCGGGGAGGGCTCCTACAATGAGCAGTTCTTC

clone_size: many
j_call: TRBJ2-3
d_call: TRBD2
v_call: TRBV11-2
cdr3_aa: CASSPSGRDTQYF
cdr3_nt: TGTGCCAGCAGCCCCAGCGGGAGAGATACGCAGTATTTT

clone_size: many
j_call: TRBJ2-7
d_call: -
v_call: TRBV7-9
cdr3_aa: CASSLVAVPYEQYF
cdr3_nt: TGTGCCAGCAGCTTAGTCGCCGTCCCCTACGAGCAGTACTTC

clone_size: -
j_call: TRBJ2-7
d_call: TRBD1
v_call: TRBV29-1
cdr3_aa: CSVEGQGGYEQYF
cdr3_nt: TGCAGCGTTGAAGGACAGGGGGGGTACGAGCAGTACTTC

clone_size: many
j_call: TRBJ2-5
d_call: -
v_call: TRBV29-1
cdr3_aa: CSVPREETQYF
cdr3_nt: TGCAGCGTTCCTCGGGAGGAGACCCAGTACTTC

clone_size: many
j_call: TRBJ1-1
d_call: -
v_call: TRBV6-1
cdr3_aa: CASEDRLNTEAFF
cdr3_nt: TGTGCCAGCGAGGACCGGCTGAACACTGAAGCTTTCTTT

clone_size: many
j_call: TRBJ1-1
d_call: -
v_call: TRBV28
cdr3_aa: CASSPPFPVLDTEAFF
cdr3_nt: TGTGCCAGCAGTCCCCCGTTCCCAGTACTAGACACTGAAGCTTTCTTT

clone_size: -
j_call: TRBJ1-2
d_call: -
v_call: TRBV7-6
cdr3_aa: CASSSPGYGGYTF
cdr3_nt: TGTGCCAGCAGCTCCCCGGGGTACGGTGGCTACACCTTC

clone_size: many
j_call: TRBJ1-1
d_call: -
v_call: TRBV21-1
cdr3_aa: CASSTGDRNTEAFF
cdr3_nt: TGTGCCAGCAGCACTGGAGATCGGAACACTGAAGCTTTCTTT

clone_size: many
j_call: TRBJ2-7
d_call: TRBD1
v_call: TRBV27
cdr3_aa: CASSLGTGDGEQYF
cdr3_nt: TGTGCCAGCAGTTTGGGGACAGGGGACGGCGAGCAGTACTTC

clone_size: many
j_call: TRBJ2-1
d_call: -
v_call: TRBV4-1
cdr3_aa: CASSKGAAEPAYNEQFF
cdr3_nt: TGCGCCAGCAGCAAAGGGGCAGCCGAACCCGCATACAATGAGCAGTTCTTC

clone_size: many
j_call: TRBJ2-7
d_call: TRBD2
v_call: TRBV20-1
cdr3_aa: CSARDPAGLVSYEQYF
cdr3_nt: TGCAGTGCTAGAGATCCGGCAGGACTAGTGTCATACGAGCAGTACTTC

clone_size: many
j_call: TRBJ2-2
d_call: -
v_call: TRBV6-2/TRBV6-3
cdr3_aa: CASTFAAGELFF
cdr3_nt: TGTGCCAGCACCTTCGCCGCCGGGGAGCTGTTTTTT

clone_size: many
j_call: TRBJ2-1
d_call: TRBD2
v_call: TRBV20-1
cdr3_aa: CSATPSGRAYNEQFF
cdr3_nt: TGCAGTGCCACCCCAAGCGGGAGGGCCTACAATGAGCAGTTCTTC

clone_size: many
j_call: TRBJ1-4
d_call: -
v_call: TRBV12-3/TRBV12-4
cdr3_aa: CASSFETPATNEKLFF
cdr3_nt: TGTGCCAGCAGTTTCGAGACACCAGCAACTAATGAAAAACTGTTTTTT

clone_size: -
j_call: TRBJ2-2
d_call: -
v_call: TRBV11-2
cdr3_aa: CASSLVWGAPTGELFF
cdr3_nt: TGTGCCAGCAGCTTAGTTTGGGGGGCCCCCACCGGGGAGCTGTTTTTT

clone_size: many
j_call: TRBJ2-7
d_call: -
v_call: TRBV12-3/TRBV12-4
cdr3_aa: CASSYSGSSNEQYF
cdr3_nt: TGTGCCAGCAGCTATAGTGGCAGTTCAAACGAGCAGTACTTC

clone_size: many
j_call: TRBJ2-1
d_call: TRBD1
v_call: TRBV9
cdr3_aa: CASSGQGLNEQFF
cdr3_nt: TGTGCCAGCAGCGGACAGGGGTTGAATGAGCAGTTCTTC

clone_size: -
j_call: TRBJ2-2
d_call: TRBD2
v_call: TRBV6-1
cdr3_aa: CASILTIGRTGELFF
cdr3_nt: TGTGCCAGCATCCTGACTATCGGGAGGACCGGGGAGCTGTTTTTT

clone_size: many
j_call: TRBJ2-7
d_call: TRBD1
v_call: TRBV4-1
cdr3_aa: CASSHPAGTGVSEQYF
cdr3_nt: TGCGCCAGCAGCCATCCCGCCGGGACAGGGGTATCCGAGCAGTACTTC

clone_size: many
j_call: TRBJ2-1
d_call: -
v_call: TRBV20-1
cdr3_aa: CSARGPGTRNNEQFF
cdr3_nt: TGCAGTGCTAGAGGTCCCGGGACACGGAACAATGAGCAGTTCTTC

clone_size: many
j_call: TRBJ2-2
d_call: -
v_call: TRBV11-2
cdr3_aa: CASSPGTTNTGELFF
cdr3_nt: TGTGCCAGCAGCCCCGGGACGACGAACACCGGGGAGCTGTTTTTT

clone_size: many
j_call: TRBJ2-7
d_call: -
v_call: TRBV11-2
cdr3_aa: CASSLDGRGLLNSYEQYF
cdr3_nt: TGTGCCAGCAGCTTAGACGGCAGGGGACTTTTAAACTCCTACGAGCAGTACTTC

clone_size: many
j_call: TRBJ2-1
d_call: TRBD2
v_call: TRBV7-2
cdr3_aa: CASSVGLASWDEQFF
cdr3_nt: TGTGCCAGCAGCGTGGGACTAGCGTCCTGGGATGAGCAGTTCTTC

clone_size: many
j_call: TRBJ1-4
d_call: -
v_call: TRBV27
cdr3_aa: CASSSITSRGPLNEKLFF
cdr3_nt: TGTGCCAGCAGCTCTATAACTAGTCGAGGACCTCTTAATGAAAAACTGTTTTTT

clone_size: many
j_call: TRBJ1-5
d_call: TRBD1
v_call: TRBV30
cdr3_aa: CAWGQGSYQSQHF
cdr3_nt: TGTGCCTGGGGACAGGGATCGTATCAGTCCCAGCATTTT

clone_size: many
j_call: TRBJ1-1
d_call: -
v_call: TRBV6-5
cdr3_aa: CATGLWTNTEAFF
cdr3_nt: TGTGCCACAGGTTTGTGGACGAACACTGAAGCTTTCTTT

clone_size: many
j_call: TRBJ2-3
d_call: TRBD2
v_call: TRBV27
cdr3_aa: CASSQTSGNTDTQYF
cdr3_nt: TGTGCCAGCAGTCAAACTAGCGGGAACACAGATACGCAGTATTTT

clone_size: -
j_call: TRBJ2-7
d_call: -
v_call: TRBV14
cdr3_aa: CASSPVGGASYEQYF
cdr3_nt: TGTGCCAGCAGCCCGGTGGGGGGGGCCTCCTACGAGCAGTACTTC

clone_size: many
j_call: TRBJ1-3
d_call: TRBD1
v_call: TRBV20-1
cdr3_aa: CSARDWTGKAGNTIYF
cdr3_nt: TGCAGTGCTAGAGATTGGACAGGGAAGGCTGGAAACACCATATATTTT

clone_size: many
j_call: TRBJ2-5
d_call: -
v_call: TRBV28
cdr3_aa: CASGPAYQETQYF
cdr3_nt: TGTGCCAGCGGACCAGCGTACCAAGAGACCCAGTACTTC

clone_size: many
j_call: TRBJ2-1
d_call: TRBD2
v_call: TRBV6-5
cdr3_aa: CASSYLSGSRNEQFF
cdr3_nt: TGTGCCAGCAGTTATCTTAGCGGGAGTCGCAATGAGCAGTTCTTC

clone_size: many
j_call: TRBJ2-1
d_call: TRBD2
v_call: TRBV27
cdr3_aa: CASRASGGNNEQFF
cdr3_nt: TGTGCCAGCAGGGCTAGCGGGGGTAACAATGAGCAGTTCTTC